The clone carrying this T cell receptor beta chain came up many times. Antigen specificity is unknown. The record originates from a study of early T cells in non-severe SARS-CoV-2 infection. Study in general: Sequencing targeted bulk RNA from unsorted whole blood, leaving chains unpaired.

Regarding the study as a whole: The VDJdb matching leaned toward anti-spike CD8 responses and overlooked private and CD4 specificities.

MiXCR, run by TCRdb on the 5' RACE reads, gives a single entry per CDR3 protein. The data hold fewer than 50,000 distinct CDR3 sequences, with around 6% observed a single time. The TCR originated in an adult who was a healthcare worker with PCR-confirmed SARS-CoV-2 infection or an uninfected control (not recorded which). Sequencing input: whole blood.

The CDR3 sequence: CATSIRIGKSYEQYF. CDR3 bases: TGTGCCACCAGCATCAGAATCGGAAAATCCTACGAGCAGTACTTC. The genes are TRBV15 and TRBJ2-7, with no clear D. The CDR3 consists of 15 residues. Germline V lookup: CDR1 LNHNV, CDR2 YYDKDF (reference sequence). The V end was cut by 4 bases, the J end by 1 base, with 14 bases between.